These 13 T cell receptor beta chains came from one sample sequenced in a study of PD-1 blockade in classical Hodgkin lymphoma. TCRdb's copy holds only in-frame clones and misses some; the assay was immunoSEQ multiplex PCR. Of some 40,000 clones detected, about 70% appear once; the ten largest clones hold less than 15%. Each and every patient relapsed after autologous stem cell transplantation, and patients got differing brentuximab vedotin exposure. The input for sequencing was peripheral blood mononuclear cells (PBMCs), taken before the second cycle of nivolumab. The receptors were sampled from a human donor with classical Hodgkin lymphoma.

Sample share makes this clone medium-sized. The J gene is TRBJ1-2, the V gene TRBV5-6; TRBD1 is a possible D gene (6 bases). The germline CDR1 and CDR2 sequences are SGHDT and YYEEEE. V was shortened by 2 bases and J by 4 bases, with 12 bases between the two germline ends. CDR3 length: 14 residues. For the CDR3, the DNA is TGTGCCAGCAGCTTCGGGGGCGTTAGCTATGGCTACACCTTC. Protein product: CASSFGGVSYGYTF.

J is TRBJ2-6 and V is TRBV9; D not resolved. The V end was cut by 1 base, the J end by 0 bases, with 2 bases between. Germline values: CDR1 SGDLS, CDR2 YYNGEE. The CDR3 contains 14 residues. The CDR3 here is CASSVFSGANVLTF. The DNA for the CDR3 is TGTGCCAGCAGCGTATTCTCTGGGGCCAACGTCCTGACTTTC.

CDR3 nucleotide sequence: TGTGCCAGCAGTTCTGGCGGGAGAACCTACGAGCAGTACTTC. Its protein product is CASSSGGRTYEQYF. The V and J genes are TRBV6-6 and TRBJ2-7, with 7 bases fitting TRBD2. The CDR3 extends over 14 amino acids. Germline loops: CDR1 MNHNY, CDR2 SVGAGI (reference sequence). V was pared by 4 bases and J by 2 bases, with 5 bases of the junction left unmatched.

The V call is TRBV28, the J call TRBJ2-1, with D possibly matching TRBD2 (6 bases). The CDR3 extends over 15 amino acids. The V gene lost 3 bases and the J gene lost 6 bases, with 15 bases spanning the gap. Germline loops: CDR1 MDHEN, CDR2 SYDVKM. The chain's CDR3 is CASSLTGVVFNEQFF. The CDR3 bases are TGTGCCAGCAGTTTGACGGGAGTCGTGTTCAATGAGCAGTTCTTC.

This chain joins TRBV10-3 and TRBJ2-7; D unresolved. The V end was cut by 3 bases, the J end by 1 base, with 19 bases between. This CDR3 comprises 17 residues. CDR1 and CDR2 (germline): ENHRY, SYGVKD. The CDR3 protein is CAISEMALRAFSYEQYF. The CDR3 DNA reads as TGTGCCATCAGTGAAATGGCCTTACGGGCCTTTTCCTACGAGCAGTACTTC.

In this sample, this clone turned up once. The junction and the germline gene differ at one end; a read error may be behind it. V is TRBV4-2 and J is TRBJ2-1; 16 bases are shared with TRBD2. Looked up from germline, CDR1 is LGHNA and CDR2 is YNFKEQ. CDR3 length: 17 residues. The CDR3 bases are TGTGCCAGCAGCCCTTCCGGGACTAGCGGGAGGGCGAATGGGCAGTTCTTC. This gives the protein CASSPSGTSGRANGQFF.

The chain recombines TRBV28 with TRBJ1-2; 9 bases match TRBD1. Germline CDR1 is MDHEN and CDR2 is SYDVKM. This CDR3 contains 13 residues. J gave up 8 bases and V 3 bases, and 4 bases lay outside the gene matches. Written as DNA, the CDR3 is TGTGCCAGCAGTTTTGGGACAGGGATCGGCTACACCTTC. Amino acid sequence: CASSFGTGIGYTF.

The CDR3 DNA follows: TGTGCCAGCAGCTTGGGGGGTAGGGGGATCCCAGAGACCCAGTACTTC. Its protein product is CASSLGGRGIPETQYF. The rearrangement joins TRBV5-6 to TRBJ2-5, with D tentatively TRBD1 (6 bases). Trimming took off 0 bases at V and 4 bases at J, with 16 bases between the two ends. Germline V lookup: CDR1 SGHDT, CDR2 YYEEEE. CDR3 length equals 16 residues.

This clone was counted between two and nine times. The V gene is TRBV10-3, the J gene TRBJ2-1; 14 nucleotides line up with TRBD2. Germline CDR1 reads ENHRY; CDR2 reads SYGVKD. This CDR3 contains 19 residues. V lost 4 bases, J lost 0 bases, and 8 bases stayed unmatched. The CDR3 bases are TGTGCCATCAGTGTGGGACTAGCGGGAGCTACGAGCTCCTACAATGAGCAGTTCTTC. Protein sequence: CAISVGLAGATSSYNEQFF.

The rearrangement joins TRBV27 to TRBJ2-7; D remains unclear. Between the trimmed V and J ends, which lost 3 bases and 0 bases, there was a span of 15 bases. Germline lookup yields CDR1 MNHEY and CDR2 SMNVEV (reference sequence). CDR3 length: 16 amino acids. The CDR3 DNA reads TGTGCCAGCAGTTTTCGGGCTGAACCGAGCTCCTACGAGCAGTACTTC. As protein: CASSFRAEPSSYEQYF.

The J gene is TRBJ1-3, the V gene TRBV4-3; a weak D match, TRBD1 (6 bases). The V gene lost 4 bases and the J gene lost 2 bases, with 12 bases spanning the gap. In germline, CDR1 is LGHNA, CDR2 YSLEER. This CDR3 is built from 15 residues. The CDR3 sequence is CASSRTRTAGNTIYF. CDR3 sequence (DNA): TGCGCCAGCAGCCGAACTAGGACAGCTGGAAACACCATATATTTT.

This rearrangement joins TRBV6-5 to TRBJ2-1, with D perhaps TRBD1 (6 bases). CDR3 length: 13 residues. The germline V gene encodes CDR1 MNHEY and CDR2 SVGAGI. V was clipped by 7 bases and J by 7 bases, with 14 bases between them. Here the CDR3 DNA reads TGTGCCAGCAACGATAACAGGGCGAATGAGCAGTTCTTC. Its translation is CASNDNRANEQFF.

The CDR3 DNA sequence: TGTGCCACCGTGGACAGAACCACTGAAGCTTTCTTT. This sequence encodes CATVDRTTEAFF. The chain combines TRBV28 with TRBJ1-1; D is perhaps TRBD1 (6 bases). The CDR3 runs 12 residues. CDR1 and CDR2 from the germline V gene are MDHEN and SYDVKM. V lost 10 bases, J lost 4 bases, and 13 bases lay in between.